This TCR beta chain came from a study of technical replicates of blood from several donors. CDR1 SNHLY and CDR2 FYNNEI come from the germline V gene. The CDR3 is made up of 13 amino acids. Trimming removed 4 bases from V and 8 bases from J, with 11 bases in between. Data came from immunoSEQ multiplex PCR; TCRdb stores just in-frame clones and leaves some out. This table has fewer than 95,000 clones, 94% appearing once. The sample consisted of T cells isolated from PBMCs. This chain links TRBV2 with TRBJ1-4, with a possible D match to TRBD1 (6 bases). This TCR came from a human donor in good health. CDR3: CASSGGGDEKLFF. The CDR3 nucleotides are TGTGCCAGCAGTGGAGGGGGTGACGAAAAACTGTTTTTT. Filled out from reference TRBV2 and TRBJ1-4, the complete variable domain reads EPEVTQTPSHQVTQMGQEVILRCVPISNHLYFYWYRQILGQKVEFLVSFYNNEISEKSEIFDDQFSVERPDGSNFTLKIRSTKLEDSAMYFCASSGGGDEKLFFGSGTQLSVL.